This TCR beta chain emerged from a study of T-cell memory formation after mild COVID-19. As for the study in general: Largely, TCR clusters stayed within a single donor. Study-level points and caveats: Pre-infection memory carried some responding clones, suggesting that cross-reactive memory joined.

In TCRdb, the 5' RACE reads were re-called with MiXCR into one record per CDR3 protein. The sample shows some 50,000 distinct CDR3 sequences, less than 15% of them seen only once. From germline, CDR1 is MDHEN and CDR2 SYDVKM. Trimming stripped 6 bases from V and 3 bases from J, with 12 bases between. The CDR3 spans 14 residues. Comment on this clonotype: Its antigen remains unidentified.

The sequenced sample consisted of PBMCs or a T cell subset sorted from them (not recorded which). This TCR derives from a man between 18 and 29 years old who had mild COVID-19 (a few samples of this study predate the infection). Cell type and time point are not known. The chain has TRBV28 and TRBJ1-5; D unresolved. The CDR3 sequence: CASRPWQFNQPQHF. CDR3 bases: TGTGCCAGCAGGCCCTGGCAGTTCAATCAGCCCCAGCATTTT.